The 17 T cell receptor beta chains given below trace back to one sample, sequenced in a study of Graves' ophthalmopathy and Graves' hyperthyroidism. The TCR beta CDR3 regions underwent amplification from RNA transcripts. HTBI primers primed a first-round RT-PCR, and a second-round multiplex PCR followed. Each CDR3 protein gets one entry after TCRdb re-called the multiplex PCR reads with MiXCR. The data contain roughly 410,000 distinct CDR3 sequences, roughly 15% of them singletons. The sample was peripheral blood. All receptors come from a woman under 30 with stable Graves' hyperthyroidism.

Ten or more counts support this clonotype. The J gene is TRBJ2-6, the V gene TRBV11-3; possible D gene TRBD1, 5 bases. V was clipped by 4 bases and J by 0 bases, with 19 bases between them. Germline V CDR1 and CDR2: SGHNT, YENEEA. The CDR3 sequence is 19 residues long. The DNA for the CDR3 is TGTGCCAGCAGCTCATTTCCTTTAGGGGCCGTCTCTGGGGCCAACGTCCTGACTTTC. Translation gives CASSSFPLGAVSGANVLTF.

On this clonotype itself: The junction differs from germline at one of its ends, possibly a read error. This chain joins TRBV12-3 or TRBV12-4 and TRBJ1-1, with D possibly TRBD1 on 5 matching bases. There are 13 residues in the CDR3. The CDR3 sequence is CASSFSQGSEAFF. CDR3 nucleotide sequence: TGTGCCAGCAGTTTCTCGCAGGGCTCTGAGGCTTTCTTT.

This clonotype was observed many times. The chain combines TRBV19 with TRBJ1-1; no reliable D call. This CDR3 comprises 13 residues. Germline assignment: CDR1 LNHDA and CDR2 SQIVND (reference sequence). Trimming stripped 8 bases from V and 1 base from J, with 11 bases between. The DNA of the CDR3 is TGTGCCAGTGCTGCTACGGGGAACACTGAAGCTTTCTTT. Translating gives CASAATGNTEAFF.

This chain joins TRBV6-5 and TRBJ2-7; D is unclear. CDR1 and CDR2 from the germline V gene are MNHEY and SVGAGI. The length of the CDR3 is 13 residues. The V end lost 7 bases, the J end lost 2 bases, and 12 bases lay between the germline ends. CDR3 amino acids: CASISPDPYEQYF. The CDR3 coding sequence is TGTGCCAGCATTTCCCCGGACCCCTACGAGCAGTACTTC.

This clonotype occurred many times. V is TRBV20-1 and J is TRBJ2-7; the D gene is possibly TRBD2 (5 bases). Germline values: CDR1 DFQATT, CDR2 SNEGSKA (reference sequence). CDR3 size: 12 residues. V was cut by 1 base and J by 3 bases, with 7 bases left in between. The CDR3 coding sequence is TGCAGTGCTAGAGGACTATACTACGAGCAGTACTTC. It encodes CSARGLYYEQYF.

Comments on this clonotype: A much larger clone differs by one base, so this may be a read error. CDR3 bases: TGCAGCGTTGACTCAGAGGCTAGCGGTCTCCGGGAGACCCGGTACTTC. As protein: CSVDSEASGLRETRYF. V and J are TRBV29-1 and TRBJ2-5, with 7 bases fitting TRBD2. Germline assignment: CDR1 SQVTM and CDR2 ANQGSEA. CDR3 length equals 16 residues.

This clonotype was recorded many times. The J gene is TRBJ1-6, the V gene TRBV19, with 7 nucleotides matching TRBD1. CDR1 LNHDA and CDR2 SQIVND come from the germline V gene (reference sequence). V was pared by 10 bases and J by 7 bases, with 13 bases of the junction left unmatched. The CDR3 runs 15 residues. CDR3 DNA: TGTGCCACCACAGCAGTGGCAGGGGGGAATTCACCCCTCCACTTT. Residues: CATTAVAGGNSPLHF.

A few counts support this clonotype. The V and J genes are TRBV6-1 and TRBJ1-4, with TRBD1 matching 11 bases. CDR1 is MNHNS and CDR2 is SASEGT in the germline V gene. The CDR3 is 17 residues long. V trimming: 2 bases; J trimming: 13 bases; junction bases outside the gene matches: 15. CDR3 region: CASSETHGGQGAVGLFF. As DNA, the CDR3 is TGTGCCAGCAGTGAAACACACGGCGGACAGGGGGCCGTGGGACTGTTTTTT.

This clonotype has ten or more counts. The rearrangement uses TRBV11-2 and TRBJ1-2; 8 nucleotides align to TRBD1. Germline assignment: CDR1 SGHAT and CDR2 FQNNGV. The V and J ends lost 5 bases and 5 bases, in that order; junction bases with no gene match: 7. This CDR3 contains 14 residues. Written as DNA, the CDR3 is TGTGCCAGCAGCCCAGGACAGGGCTCATATGGCTACACCTTC. Amino acid sequence: CASSPGQGSYGYTF.

This clonotype was detected many times. This rearrangement joins TRBV6-2 or TRBV6-3 to TRBJ1-5; 8 bases match TRBD1. Germline V gives CDR1 MNHEY, CDR2 SVGEGT. The CDR3 runs to 14 residues. J gave up 7 bases and V 5 bases, and 7 bases lay outside the gene matches. The CDR3 DNA is TGTGCCAGCAGTAGGACAGGGTTTGAGCAGCCCCAGCATTTT. It yields the protein CASSRTGFEQPQHF.

This clonotype was observed many times. V and J are TRBV6-7 and TRBJ2-6, with a tentative D call TRBD2 (5 bases). TRBV6-7 is given ORF status, its function remaining uncertain. V lost 2 bases and J 2 bases, leaving 22 bases between the germline ends. The CDR3 length is 20 residues. CDR3 sequence: CASSYLGQREGFTGANVLTF. In nucleotides, the CDR3 is TGTGCCAGCAGTTACCTCGGGCAGAGAGAGGGATTCACTGGGGCCAACGTCCTGACTTTC.

The sample holds many counts of this clonotype. The rearrangement joins TRBV6-1 to TRBJ2-6; D possibly corresponds to TRBD2 (6 bases). The CDR3 extends over 15 amino acids. Germline V gene sequence: CDR1 MNHNS, CDR2 SASEGT. Trimming pared 7 bases from V and 0 bases from J, leaving 10 bases between. The chain's CDR3 is CASTSALSGANVLTF. The CDR3 nucleotides read TGTGCCAGCACTAGCGCGCTCTCTGGGGCCAACGTCCTGACTTTC.

This clonotype was seen many times. CDR3 protein: CASSPYLQANYGYTF. The CDR3 DNA follows: TGTGCCAGCAGCCCATACCTCCAAGCTAACTATGGCTACACCTTC. The genes are TRBV28 and TRBJ1-2; no clear D gene. Trimming took 6 bases from V and 0 from J, leaving 14 bases between them. There are 15 residues in the CDR3. Per germline, CDR1 MDHEN and CDR2 SYDVKM.

This clonotype was seen many times. The chain joins TRBV10-2 to TRBJ1-2; no reliable D call. This CDR3 spans 12 amino acids. Looked up from germline, CDR1 is WSHSY and CDR2 is SAAADI. Deletions cut 6 bases from V and 5 bases from J, with 10 bases between. CDR3 DNA: TGCGCCAGCAGGGATGGCCGGTATGGCTACACCTTC. Its protein is CASRDGRYGYTF.

This clonotype was found a few times. The chain uses TRBV7-9 and TRBJ1-2; D unresolved. CDR3 length: 15 residues. Trimming left V 2 bases short and J 1 base short, with 11 bases between. The germline V gene encodes CDR1 SEHNR and CDR2 FQNEAQ (reference sequence). The CDR3 nucleotides are TGTGCCAGCAGCTTACCTTTTAAGCATAACTATGGCTACACCTTC. Amino acids: CASSLPFKHNYGYTF.

This clonotype was detected only a few times. The V gene is TRBV19, the J gene TRBJ1-1; TRBD1 might be the D (6 bases). This CDR3 comprises 17 residues. V was clipped by 9 bases and J by 4 bases, with 27 bases between them. The germline V gene encodes CDR1 LNHDA and CDR2 SQIVND (reference sequence). The CDR3 region has the DNA TGTGCCAGCCGTCATACAACGGGGGGCAGTTGGGTCACTGAAGCTTTCTTT. It yields the protein CASRHTTGGSWVTEAFF.

J is TRBJ1-6 and V is TRBV7-2; 10 bases fit TRBD1. The V and J ends lost 5 bases and 7 bases, in that order; junction bases with no gene match: 5. Germline-derived CDR1 and CDR2 are SGHTA and FQGNSA. This CDR3 comprises 15 residues. As DNA, the CDR3 is TGTGCCAGCAGCCTGGGGACAGGGGTGAATTCACCCCTCCACTTT. Amino acids: CASSLGTGVNSPLHF.